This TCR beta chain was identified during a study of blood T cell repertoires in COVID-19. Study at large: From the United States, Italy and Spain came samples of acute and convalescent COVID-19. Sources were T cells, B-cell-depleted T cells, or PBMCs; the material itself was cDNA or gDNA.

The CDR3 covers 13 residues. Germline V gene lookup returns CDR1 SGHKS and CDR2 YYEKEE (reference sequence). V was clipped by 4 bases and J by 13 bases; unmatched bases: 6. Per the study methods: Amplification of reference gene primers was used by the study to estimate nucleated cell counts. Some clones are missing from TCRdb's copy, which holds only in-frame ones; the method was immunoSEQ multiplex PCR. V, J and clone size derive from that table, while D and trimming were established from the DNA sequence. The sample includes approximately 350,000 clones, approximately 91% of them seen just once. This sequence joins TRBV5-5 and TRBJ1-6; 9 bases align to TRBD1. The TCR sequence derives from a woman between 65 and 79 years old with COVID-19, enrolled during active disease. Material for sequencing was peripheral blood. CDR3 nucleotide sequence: TGTGCCAGCAGCCGGGACAGGGAAGTTCCCCTCCACTTT. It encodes CASSRDREVPLHF. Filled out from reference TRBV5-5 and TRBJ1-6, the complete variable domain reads DAGVTQSPTHLIKTRGQQVTLRCSPISGHKSVSWYQQVLGQGPQFIFQYYEKEERGRGNFPDRFSARQFPNYSSELNVNALLLGDSALYLCASSRDREVPLHFGNGTRLTVT.